The entry below gives a single TCR beta chain sequence along with its context. The source of the sample is a study of memory CD8 T cells in hepatitis C reinfection. Study background: Chronic HCV followed reinfection in two donors who cleared primary infection.

TCRdb's table, derived via immunoSEQ multiplex PCR, lists solely in-frame clones and lacks some. Of over 50,000 clones listed, just under 90% are singletons. Described time point: pre-reinfection, 55 to 20 weeks before reinfection detection. The sorted cells went straight to TCR sequencing with no prior in vitro expansion. The V segment lost 6 bases and the J segment 8 bases; nucleotides outside the gene matches: 4. The CDR3 has 13 residues. CDR1 is MNHEY, CDR2 SVGAGI, per germline. The rearrangement joins TRBV6-5 to TRBJ2-1, with 10 bases matching TRBD2. This receptor was obtained from a young man with hepatitis C virus infection. Sequenced sample: naive CD8+ T cells sorted from blood. CDR3 protein: CASRIAGGYEQFF. The CDR3 nucleotides read TGTGCCAGCAGAATAGCGGGAGGTTATGAGCAGTTCTTC.